One sample yielded the 16 T cell receptor beta chains listed below, sequenced in a study of CXCR3-negative and CXCR3-positive naive CD8 T cells. The study's findings and limits: Relative to CXCR3-negative naive cells, CXCR3-positive naive cells had more hydrophobic TRB CDR3s.

It was by 5' RACE with UMI labels that the TRB cDNA libraries were prepared. From its re-call of the 5' RACE reads, TCRdb lists each CDR3 protein once, without DNA. This sample's clone table lists tens of thousands of distinct CDR3 sequences. These receptors' targets are unknown. Sequenced input: naive CXCR3+ CD8+ T cells from blood. The subset denotes: CD45RO-CCR7+CD27+CD95- naive CD8+ T cells expressing CXCR3 (TNR3+). The receptors were sampled from a human donor in good health. Some clones in this sample may be carry-over from other donors' samples.

The gene calls are TRBV2 and TRBJ2-4; TCRdb picks TRBD2, but there is no DNA to check that call. Germline CDR1 SNHLY, CDR2 FYNNEI. CDR3 size: 16 residues. CDR3: CASSELTSGGGDIQYF.

The chain links TRBV7-8 to TRBJ2-1; there is no DNA to check the TCRdb D call of TRBD2. This CDR3 comprises 19 residues. The V gene's germline CDR1 is SGHVS and CDR2 FQNEAQ. The CDR3 region is CASSPPRGGGAGSDNEQFF.

This rearrangement joins TRBV18 to TRBJ1-2; the D call of TRBD1 rests on TCRdb alone, since no DNA is present to check it. This CDR3 is 14 amino acids long. CDR1 is KGHSH and CDR2 is LQKENI in the germline V gene. CDR3 region: CASSPPGQEYGYTF.

V gene TRBV6-2 or TRBV6-3 combines with J gene TRBJ2-5; the TCRdb D gene call, TRBD1, has no DNA to confirm it. CDR1 MNHEY and CDR2 SVGEGT come from the germline V gene. The CDR3 runs to 15 residues. The CDR3 region is CASSYTPGQEETQYF.

The chain links TRBV7-8 to TRBJ2-7. CDR3 length: 17 amino acids. Germline loops: CDR1 SGHVS, CDR2 FQNEAQ. CDR3: CASSLKVAAGTSYEQYF.

By frequency, this clonotype registers medium-sized. The rearrangement uses TRBV7-6 and TRBJ2-3; TCRdb picks TRBD2, but there is no DNA to check that call. Germline V CDR1 and CDR2: SGHVS, FNYEAQ. This CDR3 region has 15 residues. The CDR3 protein is CASSLATSGADTQYF.

The chain carries TRBV21-1 and TRBJ1-1. TRBV21-1 is assigned pseudogene status. The CDR3 extends over 14 amino acids. The CDR3 here is CASSKGAVNTEAFF.

This chain links TRBV4-1 with TRBJ1-2; the TRBD1 assignment by TCRdb is unverifiable without DNA. The CDR3 totals 14 residues. Germline CDR1 is MGHRA and CDR2 is YSYEKL. This CDR3 is CASSQVGQGEGYTF.

The rearrangement uses TRBV28 and TRBJ2-7. This CDR3 is built from 14 residues. Germline V gene data show CDR1 as MDHEN and CDR2 as SYDVKM. CDR3 loop: CASTTTGGSYEQYF.

The chain links TRBV29-1 to TRBJ2-7; no DNA is available, so the TRBD2 call from TCRdb remains unchecked. CDR1 and CDR2 (germline): SQVTM, ANQGSEA. The CDR3 has 13 amino acids. CDR3 sequence reads: CSVVRGGIEEQYF.

The chain combines TRBV27 with TRBJ2-1. The CDR3 totals 15 residues. Germline V gene data show CDR1 as MNHEY and CDR2 as SMNVEV (reference sequence). The CDR3 here is CASSFFGGSYNEQFF.

J is TRBJ2-4 and V is TRBV19; TCRdb returns TRBD1, unconfirmable since there is no DNA. This CDR3 is 16 amino acids long. Per germline, CDR1 LNHDA and CDR2 SQIVND (reference sequence). CDR3 sequence: CASSMTYGGGLPGQYF.

This chain connects TRBV29-1 to TRBJ1-1. The CDR3 runs 12 residues. Germline CDR1 SQVTM, CDR2 ANQGSEA. CDR3 region: CSVHLEGTEAFF.

This rearrangement joins TRBV29-1 to TRBJ2-5; no DNA is available, so the TRBD1 call from TCRdb remains unchecked. The CDR3 covers 16 residues. Germline CDR1 is SQVTM and CDR2 is ANQGSEA. This CDR3 is CSVFLSGLPLGETQYF. The variable domain in full, with the rest retrieved from reference TRBV29-1 and TRBJ2-5, is SAVISQKPSRDICQRGTSLTIQCQVDSQVTMMFWYRQQPGQSLTLIATANQGSEATYESGFVIDKFPISRPNLTFSTLTVSNMSPEDSSIYLCSVFLSGLPLGETQYFGPGTRLLVL.

The chain is built from TRBV7-9 and TRBJ1-1. The CDR3 has 12 amino acids. CDR1 and CDR2 from the germline V gene are SEHNR and FQNEAQ (reference sequence). The CDR3 loop reads CASSSLAAEAFF.

The gene calls are TRBV9 and TRBJ1-3; with no DNA, the TCRdb D assignment of TRBD1 cannot be verified. The CDR3 length is 17 residues. Germline CDR1 is SGDLS and CDR2 is YYNGEE. The CDR3 spells CASSPPGTGGLENTIYF.